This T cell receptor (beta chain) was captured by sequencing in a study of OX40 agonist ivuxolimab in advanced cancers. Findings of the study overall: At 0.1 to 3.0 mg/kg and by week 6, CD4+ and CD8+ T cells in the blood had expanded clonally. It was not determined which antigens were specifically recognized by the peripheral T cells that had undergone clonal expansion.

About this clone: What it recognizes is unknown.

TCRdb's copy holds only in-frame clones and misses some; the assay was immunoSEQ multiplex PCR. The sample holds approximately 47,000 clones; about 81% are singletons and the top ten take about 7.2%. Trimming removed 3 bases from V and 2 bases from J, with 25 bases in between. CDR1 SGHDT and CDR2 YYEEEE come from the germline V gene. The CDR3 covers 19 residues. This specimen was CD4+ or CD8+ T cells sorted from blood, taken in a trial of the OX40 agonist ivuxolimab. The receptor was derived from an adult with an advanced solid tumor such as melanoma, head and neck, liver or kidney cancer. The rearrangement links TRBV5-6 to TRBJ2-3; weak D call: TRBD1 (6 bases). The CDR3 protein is CASSSPPGPGTPDTDTQYF. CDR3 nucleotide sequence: TGTGCCAGCAGCTCCCCCCCTGGACCCGGGACACCCGACACAGATACGCAGTATTTT.